This entry describes one T cell receptor beta chain. V trimming: 2 bases; J trimming: 5 bases; junction bases outside the gene matches: 5. Germline V gene sequence: CDR1 WNHNN, CDR2 SYGVQD (reference sequence). The CDR3 spans 15 residues. This sample was taken from a study of blood T cell repertoires in COVID-19. Assay: immunoSEQ multiplex PCR; the TCRdb copy retains only in-frame clones and omits some. The sample lists 120,000 or so clones; over 65% were seen once. Sequenced material: peripheral blood. The chain links TRBV10-1 to TRBJ1-5, with 8 bases matching TRBD1. The TCR comes from a woman aged 70 to 79 with acute or convalescent COVID-19. In nucleotides, the CDR3 is TGCGCCAGCAGTGAGGGACAGGGATTCGATCAGCCCCAGCATTTT. Protein: CASSEGQGFDQPQHF.